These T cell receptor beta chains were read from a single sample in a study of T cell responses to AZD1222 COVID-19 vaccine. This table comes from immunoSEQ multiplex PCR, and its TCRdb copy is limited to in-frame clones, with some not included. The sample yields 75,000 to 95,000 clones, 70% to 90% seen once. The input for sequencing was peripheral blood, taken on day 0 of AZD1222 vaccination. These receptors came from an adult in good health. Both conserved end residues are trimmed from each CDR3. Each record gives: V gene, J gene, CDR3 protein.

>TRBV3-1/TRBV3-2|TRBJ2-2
ASSLSGNTGELF
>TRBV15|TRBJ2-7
ATSRVGTESYEQY
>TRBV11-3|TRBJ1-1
ASSLSGSMNTEAF
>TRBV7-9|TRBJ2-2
ASSHGPNTGELF
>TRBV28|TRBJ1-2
ASSLGDSGYGYT
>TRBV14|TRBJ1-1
ASSSSADTEAF
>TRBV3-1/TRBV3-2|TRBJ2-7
ASSQEGGTGTGEQY
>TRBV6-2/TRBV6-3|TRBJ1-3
ASSRRESSGNTIY
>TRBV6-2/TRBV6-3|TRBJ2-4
ASSYRAFDSRTKNIQY
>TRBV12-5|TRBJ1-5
ASGLGLHQPQH
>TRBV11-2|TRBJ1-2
ASSLVSGPLLGYT
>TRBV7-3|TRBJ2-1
ASSLGLAGEQF
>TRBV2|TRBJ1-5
ASSRIRTYSNQPQH
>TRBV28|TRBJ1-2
ASRPPGRVGYT
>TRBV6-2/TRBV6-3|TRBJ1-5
ASSYSIGIQH
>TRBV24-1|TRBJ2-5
ATSDAGTSGQETQY
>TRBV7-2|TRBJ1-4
ASSLHRGPNEKLF
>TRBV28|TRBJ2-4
ASSFSGVAKNIQY
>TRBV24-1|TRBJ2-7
ATLAHRGTVYEQY
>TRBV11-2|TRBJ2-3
ASSSPDTQY
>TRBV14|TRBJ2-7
ASSQDMDRVYEQY
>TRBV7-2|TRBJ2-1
ASSLVGTSGSNEQF
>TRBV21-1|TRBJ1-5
ASSKTDNQPQH
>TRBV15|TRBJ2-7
ATSRSLGALPYEQY
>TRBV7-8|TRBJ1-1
ASSSPYSNTEAF
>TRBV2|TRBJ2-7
ASSVSSGRAFSYEQY
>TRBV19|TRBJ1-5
ASSIGRYSNQPQH
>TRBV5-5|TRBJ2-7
ASSSSRDSQY
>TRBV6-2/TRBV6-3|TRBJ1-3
ASSYMEDTIY
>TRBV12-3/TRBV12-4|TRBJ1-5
ASSPRESEPQH
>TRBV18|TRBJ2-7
ASSPNRGTYEQY
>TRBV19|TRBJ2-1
ASSSGGGTNEQF
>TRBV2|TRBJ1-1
ASSETGDGNTEAF